Presented here are 31 T cell receptor beta chains from one specimen sequenced in a study of blood T cells in healthy people across ages. For the second PCR, which ran for about 6 to 11 cycles, a sample-barcoded 5' primer and a J-beta primer mix were used. One entry per CDR3 protein results from TCRdb running MiXCR on the 5' RACE reads. The data contain 1.5 million to 2 million distinct CDR3 sequences, 49% of them singletons. Sequencing was done on a sample of blood. The receptor set was obtained from a woman in her forties in good health.

The DNA of the CDR3 is TGCAGTGCTAGACTTCCTGGAATTGGCAATGAGCAGTACTTC. This sequence encodes CSARLPGIGNEQYF. The chain carries TRBV20-1 and TRBJ2-4; no firm D call. Trimming took off 2 bases at V and 13 bases at J, with 21 bases between the two ends. This CDR3 contains 14 residues. Per the germline V gene, CDR1 is DFQATT and CDR2 is SNEGSKA (reference sequence).

V and J are TRBV7-2 and TRBJ1-2; D call uncertain. The ends were cut back, 5 bases at V and 0 bases at J, with 13 bases in the middle. The CDR3 is 15 amino acids. From germline, CDR1 is SGHTA and CDR2 FQGNSA. In DNA form, the CDR3 reads TGTGCCAGCAGCCCACGACTGGTAGCTAACTATGGCTACACCTTC. It codes for CASSPRLVANYGYTF.

This clonotype was picked up a small number of times. The chain carries TRBV27 and TRBJ2-7, with 9 bases matching TRBD1. Germline V lookup: CDR1 MNHEY, CDR2 SMNVEV (reference sequence). Unmatched junction bases numbered 4, after V lost 1 base and J lost 6 bases. This CDR3 has 14 amino acids. DNA for the CDR3: TGTGCCAGCAGTTTATTGGGACAGGGTCGCGAGCAGTACTTC. Encoded protein: CASSLLGQGREQYF.

To note about this clonotype: One end of the junction varies from germline; a read error may be responsible. V gene TRBV6-5 combines with J gene TRBJ2-1; TRBD2 is a possible D gene (5 bases). The germline gives CDR1 MNHEY, CDR2 SVGAGI. The CDR3 loop spans 12 amino acids. The CDR3 is CATLRAGNERFF. Written as DNA, the CDR3 is TGTGCCACCCTTAGGGCGGGCAATGAGCGGTTCTTC.

The V and J genes are TRBV9 and TRBJ2-1, with D perhaps TRBD1 (5 bases). V was shortened by 0 bases and J by 0 bases, with 10 bases between the two germline ends. The CDR3 runs 16 residues. CDR1 and CDR2 from the germline V gene are SGDLS and YYNGEE. CDR3 DNA sequence: TGTGCCAGCAGCGTAGCAGGGTCTAGCTCCTACAATGAGCAGTTCTTC. As protein: CASSVAGSSSYNEQFF.

The sample holds one count of this clonotype. The genes are TRBV6-2 or TRBV6-3 and TRBJ2-1; D possibly corresponds to TRBD1 (6 bases). The CDR3 sequence is 15 residues long. Trimming removed 6 bases from V and 4 bases from J, with 16 bases in between. CDR1 and CDR2 (germline): MNHEY, SVGEGT. CDR3 nucleotides: TGTGCCAGCAGAACCTCCGGGACACCTTACAATGAGCAGTTCTTC. Translating it yields CASRTSGTPYNEQFF.

This chain links TRBV20-1 with TRBJ1-5; weak D call: TRBD1 (5 bases). The V gene's germline CDR1 is DFQATT and CDR2 SNEGSKA (reference sequence). The V gene lost 3 bases and the J gene lost 6 bases, with 15 bases spanning the gap. There are 14 residues in the CDR3. The DNA of the CDR3 is TGCAGTGCTAGCACAAGAGGGGCGGCTCAGCCCCAGCATTTT. Encoded protein: CSASTRGAAQPQHF.

This clonotype was detected only a few times. Compared with germline, one end of the junction differs, possibly owing to a read error. The chain joins TRBV20-1 to TRBJ2-5, with D uncertain. Germline V gene sequence: CDR1 DFQATT, CDR2 SNEGSKA (reference sequence). The CDR3 is made up of 12 amino acids. The CDR3 here is CGARGFQETQYF. Here the CDR3 DNA reads TGCGGTGCTAGAGGCTTTCAAGAGACCCAGTACTTC.

This clonotype was counted only a few times. The chain uses TRBV7-9 and TRBJ2-1, with D maybe TRBD1 (6 bases). The CDR3 consists of 14 residues. Trimming pared 7 bases from V and 10 bases from J, leaving 20 bases between. CDR1 is SEHNR, CDR2 FQNEAQ, per germline (reference sequence). The CDR3 is CASTASPGAGEQFF. CDR3 DNA: TGTGCCAGCACCGCCTCCCCAGGGGCGGGCGAGCAGTTCTTC.

The rearrangement links TRBV20-1 to TRBJ1-2, with TRBD1 matching 10 bases. Germline V gene lookup returns CDR1 DFQATT and CDR2 SNEGSKA (reference sequence). The CDR3 is 17 amino acids. V shed 6 bases, J shed 4 bases, and the junction held 17 bases outside the gene matches. As DNA, the CDR3 is TGCAGTGCCCTTCTCCCCGGGACAGGGGTGAGTCGCTATGGCTACACCTTC. The encoded protein is CSALLPGTGVSRYGYTF.

This clonotype was seen many times. The chain joins TRBV29-1 to TRBJ2-5, with D perhaps matching TRBD1 or TRBD2 (5 bases each). This CDR3 contains 12 residues. Looked up from germline, CDR1 is SQVTM and CDR2 is ANQGSEA. V lost 7 bases, J lost 2 bases, and 11 bases lay in between. CDR3 region: CSAGEGQETQYF. The CDR3, as DNA: TGCAGCGCAGGCGAGGGGCAAGAGACCCAGTACTTC.

The chain carries TRBV6-1 and TRBJ2-4; D is uncertain. The assigned J gene may be wrong: the sequence end matches TRBJ2-5 better. Germline CDR1 is MNHNS and CDR2 is SASEGT. The length of the CDR3 is 15 residues. The CDR3, as DNA: TGTGCCAGCAGTGAAGTCGGTCTACCCAGCCGGACCCAGTACTTC. Its protein product is CASSEVGLPSRTQYF.

The CDR3, as DNA: TGCAGCGTTGTGGGGGGGCTGTACACCTTC. It encodes CSVVGGLYTF. J is TRBJ1-2 and V is TRBV29-1; tentative D call: TRBD1 (6 bases). The CDR3 contains 10 residues. Germline lookup yields CDR1 SQVTM and CDR2 ANQGSEA. The V gene lost 4 bases and the J gene lost 11 bases, with 11 bases spanning the gap.

The gene calls are TRBV7-2 and TRBJ1-2, with D unclear. CDR1 is SGHTA, CDR2 FQGNSA, per germline. The ends were cut back, 5 bases at V and 4 bases at J, with 11 bases in the middle. The CDR3 contains 13 residues. The CDR3 DNA is TGTGCCAGCAGCATACAAAGACCCTATGGCTACACCTTC. It codes for CASSIQRPYGYTF.

This chain joins TRBV7-2 and TRBJ1-1; D gene unclear. Germline V gives CDR1 SGHTA, CDR2 FQGNSA. The CDR3 length is 15 residues. Trimming took 5 bases from V and 2 from J, leaving 15 bases between them. The CDR3 coding sequence is TGTGCCAGCAGCCCCCGGGCCGTGGAAAACACTGAAGCTTTCTTT. Translating gives CASSPRAVENTEAFF.

This clonotype was observed a handful of times. The chain links TRBV4-3 to TRBJ2-1; D not certain. Germline V lookup: CDR1 LGHNA, CDR2 YSLEER. This CDR3 contains 15 residues. Deletions cut 0 bases from V and 4 bases from J, with 10 bases between. This chain's CDR3 is CASSQDYPSYNEQFF. In nucleotides, the CDR3 is TGCGCCAGCAGCCAAGATTACCCTTCTTACAATGAGCAGTTCTTC.

This clonotype has only a few counts. The rearrangement uses TRBV24-1 and TRBJ2-7; the D is unclear. V lost 1 base and J 4 bases, leaving 4 bases between the germline ends. The CDR3 covers 12 residues. From germline, CDR1 is KGHDR and CDR2 SFDVKD. CDR3 region: CATSDFGYEQYF. The DNA of the CDR3 is TGTGCCACCAGTGATTTTGGATACGAGCAGTACTTC.

This clonotype turned up a few times. The chain carries TRBV7-2 and TRBJ2-4, with D tentatively TRBD1 (6 bases). Per the germline V gene, CDR1 is SGHTA and CDR2 is FQGNSA. Trimming shortened V by 5 bases and J by 6 bases, and 17 bases separated the two germline ends. CDR3 length: 15 residues. The CDR3 DNA reads TGTGCCAGCAGCCTACCCGGGACAAGGGGAAACATTCAGTACTTC. It encodes CASSLPGTRGNIQYF. Looking up the rest from reference TRBV7-2 and TRBJ2-4 gives the full variable domain: GAGVSQSPSNKVTEKGKDVELRCDPISGHTALYWYRQSLGQGLEFLIYFQGNSAPDKSGLPSDRFSAERTGGSVSTLTIQRTQQEDSAVYLCASSLPGTRGNIQYFGAGTRLSVL.

The rearrangement links TRBV7-3 to TRBJ2-3; no definite D call. Per the germline V gene, CDR1 is SGHTA and CDR2 is FQGTGA. Trimming removed 4 bases at V and 11 bases at J, with 16 bases between. The CDR3 extends over 13 amino acids. Here the CDR3 DNA reads TGTGCCAGCAGCTCCCCGGCCTCGCAGGAGCAGTATTTT. Translating it yields CASSSPASQEQYF.

The rearrangement joins TRBV6-6 to TRBJ2-5; possibly TRBD2 for D (5 bases). Germline CDR1 and CDR2: MNHNY and SVGAGI (reference sequence). Trimming took 6 bases from V and 5 from J, leaving 16 bases between them. The CDR3 contains 14 residues. Written as DNA, the CDR3 is TGTGCCAGCAGCCCGGGATGGGATTTGGAGACCCAGTACTTC. Its protein product is CASSPGWDLETQYF.

The chain employs TRBV10-3 and TRBJ2-7, with a weak D call TRBD2 (6 bases). Germline CDR1 and CDR2: ENHRY and SYGVKD. Trimming left V 5 bases short and J 7 bases short, with 21 bases between. The CDR3 spans 15 residues. CDR3 residues: CAISSSAQRTWEQYF. The CDR3 DNA reads TGTGCCATCAGTTCTAGCGCGCAGAGGACATGGGAGCAGTACTTC.

V usage is TRBV11-2 and J usage is TRBJ1-4; possible D gene TRBD1, 6 bases. CDR1 and CDR2 from the germline V gene are SGHAT and FQNNGV. The CDR3 has 13 residues. V was shortened by 4 bases and J by 3 bases, with 6 bases between the two germline ends. The DNA of the CDR3 is TGTGCCAGCAGCTGGGGGCCTAATGAAAAACTGTTTTTT. It encodes CASSWGPNEKLFF.

The genes are TRBV6-2 or TRBV6-3 and TRBJ1-5, with 11 bases fitting TRBD1. V lost 5 bases, J lost 4 bases, and 7 bases stayed unmatched. The V gene's germline CDR1 is MNHEY and CDR2 SVGEGT. This CDR3 contains 16 residues. The CDR3 sequence: CASSNPGQGGNQPQHF. In DNA, the CDR3 is TGTGCCAGCAGTAATCCGGGACAGGGGGGAAATCAGCCCCAGCATTTT.

The chain carries TRBV20-1 and TRBJ1-5, with 9 bases lining up with TRBD1. Germline V lookup: CDR1 DFQATT, CDR2 SNEGSKA (reference sequence). CDR3 length: 14 amino acids. The V segment lost 6 bases and the J segment 6 bases; nucleotides outside the gene matches: 9. The DNA of the CDR3 is TGCAGTGCGCCACAGGGGGCGCCGCGTCAGCCCCAGCATTTT. Translated, it gives CSAPQGAPRQPQHF.

This chain joins TRBV28 and TRBJ2-4; D gene uncertain. CDR3 length equals 13 residues. Trimming stripped 6 bases from V and 8 bases from J, with 14 bases between. CDR1 is MDHEN and CDR2 is SYDVKM in the germline V gene. CDR3 DNA sequence: TGTGCCAGCAGCATCGTAACGAGGCACATTCAGTACTTC. Translated: CASSIVTRHIQYF.

The rearrangement links TRBV5-1 to TRBJ2-3; TRBD1 matches at 9 bases. There are 15 residues in the CDR3. The V gene end was trimmed by 3 bases and the J gene end by 4 bases; junction bases not matched to a gene: 6. CDR1 and CDR2 from the germline V gene are SGHRS and YFSETQ. CDR3 region: CASSSDRGGADTQYF. CDR3 bases: TGCGCCAGCAGCTCAGACAGGGGGGGCGCAGATACGCAGTATTTT.

There are a few counts of this clonotype. This sequence joins TRBV5-1 and TRBJ2-1; 8 bases map to TRBD1. The V and J ends lost 0 bases and 9 bases, in that order; junction bases with no gene match: 8. CDR3 size: 15 residues. Germline V gives CDR1 SGHRS, CDR2 YFSETQ. CDR3 nucleotides: TGCGCCAGCAGCTTGGTCGTGCAGGGGGCCGGTGAGCAGTTCTTC. Its protein product is CASSLVVQGAGEQFF.

The chain carries TRBV12-3 or TRBV12-4 and TRBJ2-5; possibly TRBD1 for D (6 bases). The CDR3 is 14 amino acids. V lost 6 bases and J lost 5, with 16 bases in between. CDR3 DNA: TGTGCCAGCAGCTTATCAGGGGTGTGGGAGACCCAGTACTTC. As protein: CASSLSGVWETQYF.

This chain connects TRBV2 to TRBJ1-1; TRBD1 is a possible D gene (5 bases). V lost 7 bases and J lost 5, with 17 bases in between. Germline V gene data show CDR1 as SNHLY and CDR2 as FYNNEI. This CDR3 contains 14 residues. CDR3 nucleotide sequence: TGTGCCAGCATCCCGATGGTAGGGGAAACTGAAGCTTTCTTT. As protein: CASIPMVGETEAFF.

The gene calls are TRBV7-2 and TRBJ2-5; maybe TRBD2 (6 bases). V dropped 5 bases and J dropped 11 bases, with 21 bases sitting between them. The germline CDR1 and CDR2 sequences are SGHTA and FQGNSA. CDR3 length: 14 residues. CDR3 in DNA: TGTGCCAGCAGCCCAAAAGCGGGCCTTAATGAGCAGTACTTC. Protein sequence: CASSPKAGLNEQYF.

This CDR3 reads CASSQENEGGTNEKLFF. CDR3 nucleotide sequence: TGTGCCAGCAGCCAAGAGAATGAGGGGGGAACCAATGAAAAACTGTTTTTT. This chain joins TRBV4-2 and TRBJ1-4, with D maybe TRBD1 (6 bases). The V and J ends lost 0 bases and 5 bases respectively, with 16 bases between them. Germline CDR1 is LGHNA and CDR2 is YNFKEQ. The CDR3 totals 17 residues.